This record looks at one TCR beta chain sequence and its context. The source of the sample is a study of blood T cell repertoires in COVID-19. Study-wide background: From the United States, Italy and Spain came samples of acute and convalescent COVID-19.

The CDR3 runs to 11 residues. V was cut by 3 bases and J by 2 bases, with 5 bases left in between. CDR1 and CDR2 from the germline V gene are SQVTM and ANQGSEA. Per the original data handling: Using reference gene primer amplification, nucleated cell counts were estimated. Profiled with immunoSEQ multiplex PCR; TCRdb holds only in-frame clones, not every one. The DNA gave D and trimming, while V, J and clone size come from that table. Among some 190,000 clones listed, about 84% were seen once. Individuals drawn from approximately 26 US areas were about 18 to 89 years old. Grouping used clinical history reported by participants in a survey and questionnaire.

The source material was PBMCs or T cells enriched from blood (not recorded which). This TCR was recovered from a man younger than 45 with acute COVID-19. The rearrangement joins TRBV29-1 to TRBJ2-7, with no clear D. CDR3 bases: TGCAGCGTTGATACAGCCTACGAGCAGTACTTC. Translated: CSVDTAYEQYF.